The clone carrying this T cell receptor (beta chain) was seen once. Antigen unknown. The ends were cut back, 4 bases at V and 6 bases at J, with 13 bases in the middle. This CDR3 contains 15 residues. Germline-derived CDR1 and CDR2 are MDHEN and SYDVKM. This entry comes from a study of PD-1 blockade in classical Hodgkin lymphoma. Study findings and constraints: The CD4+ diversity rise by C4D1 was clearest in complete responders.

Time point meaning: cycle 4 day 1 (C4D1), after five to seven weeks of nivolumab. All trial patients relapsed after autologous stem cell transplantation. Generated by immunoSEQ multiplex PCR, the TCRdb table keeps only in-frame clones and is missing some. Among about 27,000 clones, over 60% were seen once, and the ten largest hold approximately 3.6%. This receptor was identified in a human donor with classical Hodgkin lymphoma. Sequences were derived from peripheral blood mononuclear cells (PBMCs), sampled before the fourth cycle of nivolumab. The chain has TRBV28 and TRBJ1-6, with TRBD1 as a possible D gene (5 bases). In DNA form, the CDR3 reads TGTGCCAGCAGTTCTCAAGGGGCCCCTAATTCACCCCTCCACTTT. Protein product: CASSSQGAPNSPLHF.